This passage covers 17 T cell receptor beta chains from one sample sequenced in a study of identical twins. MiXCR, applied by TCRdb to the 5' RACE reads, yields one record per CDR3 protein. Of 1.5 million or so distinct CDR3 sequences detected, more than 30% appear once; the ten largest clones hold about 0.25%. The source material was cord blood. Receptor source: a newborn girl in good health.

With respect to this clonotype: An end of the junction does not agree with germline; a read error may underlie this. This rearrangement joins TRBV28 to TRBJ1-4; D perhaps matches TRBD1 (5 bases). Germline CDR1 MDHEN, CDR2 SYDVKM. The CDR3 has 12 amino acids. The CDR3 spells CASCFRGEKLFF. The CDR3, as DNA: TGTGCCAGCTGTTTCCGGGGGGAAAAACTGTTTTTT.

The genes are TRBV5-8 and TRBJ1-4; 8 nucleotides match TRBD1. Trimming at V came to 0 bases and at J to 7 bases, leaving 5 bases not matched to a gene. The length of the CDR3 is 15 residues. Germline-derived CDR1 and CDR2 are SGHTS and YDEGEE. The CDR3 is CASSLATGESEKLFF. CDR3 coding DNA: TGTGCCAGCAGCTTGGCGACAGGGGAGAGTGAAAAACTGTTTTTT.

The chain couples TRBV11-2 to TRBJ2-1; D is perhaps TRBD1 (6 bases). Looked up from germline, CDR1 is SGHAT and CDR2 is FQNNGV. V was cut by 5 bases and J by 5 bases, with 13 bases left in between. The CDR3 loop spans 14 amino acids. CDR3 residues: CASSHRTENNEQFF. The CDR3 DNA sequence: TGTGCCAGCAGCCACCGGACAGAGAACAATGAGCAGTTCTTC.

CDR3 bases: TGCGCCAGCAGCGGGGGACTAGCGGGGATCACAGATACGCAGTATTTT. Its protein product is CASSGGLAGITDTQYF. The chain links TRBV5-1 to TRBJ2-3; 13 nucleotides align to TRBD2. Per germline, CDR1 SGHRS and CDR2 YFSETQ. CDR3 size: 16 residues. Trimming removed 4 bases from V and 2 bases from J; junction bases left unmatched: 4. The entire variable domain, with the rest obtained from reference TRBV5-1 and TRBJ2-3, is as follows: KAGVTQTPRYLIKTRGQQVTLSCSPISGHRSVSWYQQTPGQGLQFLFEYFSETQRNKGNFPGRFSGRQFSNSRSEMNVSTLELGDSALYLCASSGGLAGITDTQYFGPGTRLTVL.

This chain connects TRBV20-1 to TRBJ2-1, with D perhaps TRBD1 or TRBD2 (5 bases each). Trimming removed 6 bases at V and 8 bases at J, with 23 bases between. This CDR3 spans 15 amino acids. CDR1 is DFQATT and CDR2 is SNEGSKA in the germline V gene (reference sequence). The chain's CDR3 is CSALGPKLGSDEQFF. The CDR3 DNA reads TGCAGTGCGCTGGGACCGAAACTAGGCAGCGATGAGCAGTTCTTC.

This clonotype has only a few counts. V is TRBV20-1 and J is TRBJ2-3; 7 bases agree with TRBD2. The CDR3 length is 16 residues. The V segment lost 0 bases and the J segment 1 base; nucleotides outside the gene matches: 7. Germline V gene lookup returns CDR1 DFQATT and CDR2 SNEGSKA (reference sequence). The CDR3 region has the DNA TGCAGTGCTAGAGATCGGACTAGGTCGGGCACAGATACGCAGTATTTT. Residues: CSARDRTRSGTDTQYF.

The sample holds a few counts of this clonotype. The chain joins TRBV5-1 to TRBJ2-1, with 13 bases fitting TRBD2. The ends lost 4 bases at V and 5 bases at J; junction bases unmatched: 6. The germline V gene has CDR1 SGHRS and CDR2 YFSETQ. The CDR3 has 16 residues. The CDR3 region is CASSRLAGGLNNEQFF. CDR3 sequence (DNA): TGCGCCAGCAGCAGACTAGCGGGGGGACTAAACAATGAGCAGTTCTTC.

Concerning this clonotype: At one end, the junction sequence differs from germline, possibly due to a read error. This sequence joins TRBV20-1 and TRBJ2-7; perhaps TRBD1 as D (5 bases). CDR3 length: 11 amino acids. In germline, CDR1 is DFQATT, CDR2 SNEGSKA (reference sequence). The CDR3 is CSARQPYGQYF. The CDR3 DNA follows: TGCAGTGCGAGACAGCCCTACGGGCAGTACTTC.

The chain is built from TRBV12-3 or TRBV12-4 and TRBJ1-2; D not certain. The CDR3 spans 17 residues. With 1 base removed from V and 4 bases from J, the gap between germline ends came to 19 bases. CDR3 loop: CASSLGRAGIAGYGYTF. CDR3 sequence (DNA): TGTGCCAGCAGTTTAGGAAGGGCGGGGATAGCGGGCTATGGCTACACCTTC.

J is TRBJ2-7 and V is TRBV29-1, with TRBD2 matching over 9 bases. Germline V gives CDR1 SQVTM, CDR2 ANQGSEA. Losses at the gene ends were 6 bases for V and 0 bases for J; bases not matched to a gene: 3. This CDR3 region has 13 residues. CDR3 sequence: CSVGLAASYEQYF. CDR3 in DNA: TGCAGCGTGGGACTAGCTGCCTCCTACGAGCAGTACTTC.

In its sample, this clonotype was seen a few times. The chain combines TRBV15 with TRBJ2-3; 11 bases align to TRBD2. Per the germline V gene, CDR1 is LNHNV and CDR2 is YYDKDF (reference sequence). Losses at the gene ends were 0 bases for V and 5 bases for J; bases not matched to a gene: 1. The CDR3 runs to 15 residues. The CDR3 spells CATSRELAGEDTQYF. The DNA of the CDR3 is TGTGCCACCAGCAGAGAACTAGCGGGGGAAGATACGCAGTATTTT.

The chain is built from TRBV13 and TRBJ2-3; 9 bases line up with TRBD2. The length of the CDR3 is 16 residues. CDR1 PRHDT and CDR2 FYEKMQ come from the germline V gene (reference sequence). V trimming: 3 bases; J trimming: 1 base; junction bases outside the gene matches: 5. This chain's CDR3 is CASSFGTSSRTDTQYF. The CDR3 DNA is TGTGCCAGCAGCTTCGGGACTAGCAGCCGCACAGATACGCAGTATTTT. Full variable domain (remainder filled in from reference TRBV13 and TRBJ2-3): AAGVIQSPRHLIKEKRETATLKCYPIPRHDTVYWYQQGPGQDPQFLISFYEKMQSDKGSIPDRFSAQQFSDYHSELNMSSLELGDSALYFCASSFGTSSRTDTQYFGPGTRLTVL.

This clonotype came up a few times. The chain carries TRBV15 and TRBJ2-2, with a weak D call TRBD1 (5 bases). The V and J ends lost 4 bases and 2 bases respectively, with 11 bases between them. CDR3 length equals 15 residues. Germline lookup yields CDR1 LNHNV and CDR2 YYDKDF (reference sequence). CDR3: CATSKGALNTGELFF. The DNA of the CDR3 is TGTGCCACCAGCAAAGGGGCCCTAAACACCGGGGAGCTGTTTTTT.

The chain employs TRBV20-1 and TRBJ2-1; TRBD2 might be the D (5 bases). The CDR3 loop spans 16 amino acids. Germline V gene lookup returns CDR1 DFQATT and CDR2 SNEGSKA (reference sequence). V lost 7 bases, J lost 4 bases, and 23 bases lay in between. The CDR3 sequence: CSGMGSALRLYNEQFF. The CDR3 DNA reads TGCAGTGGAATGGGGAGCGCGCTGAGGCTTTACAATGAGCAGTTCTTC.

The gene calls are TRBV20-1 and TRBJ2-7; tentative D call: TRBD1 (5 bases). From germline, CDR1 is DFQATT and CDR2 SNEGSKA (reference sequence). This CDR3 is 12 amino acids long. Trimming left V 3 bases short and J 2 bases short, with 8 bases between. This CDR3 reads CSARTVAYEQYF. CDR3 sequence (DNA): TGCAGTGCTAGGACAGTTGCCTACGAGCAGTACTTC.

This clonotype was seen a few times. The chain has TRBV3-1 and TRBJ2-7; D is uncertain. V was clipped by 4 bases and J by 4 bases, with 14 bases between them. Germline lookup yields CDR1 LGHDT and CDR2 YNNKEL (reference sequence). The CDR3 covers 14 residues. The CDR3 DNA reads TGTGCCAGCAGCCCTGGTCATCTGACTTACGAGCAGTACTTC. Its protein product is CASSPGHLTYEQYF.

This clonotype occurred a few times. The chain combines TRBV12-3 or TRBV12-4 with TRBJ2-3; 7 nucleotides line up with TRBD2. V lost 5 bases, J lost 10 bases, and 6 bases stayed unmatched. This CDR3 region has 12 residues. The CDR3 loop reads CASSPGTTPQYF. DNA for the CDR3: TGTGCCAGCAGTCCAGGGACTACTCCGCAGTATTTT.